This T cell receptor beta chain came from a study of shared T cell receptors in the human thymus. The germline gives CDR1 WNHNN, CDR2 SYGVQD (reference sequence). V was pared by 3 bases and J by 8 bases, with 2 bases of the junction left unmatched. This CDR3 has 14 residues. The method was immunoSEQ multiplex PCR; TCRdb's version includes in-frame clones alone and lacks a portion of them. The table has 700,000 or so clones, roughly 85% seen once. A further study also used this sample, focusing on human thymus T cells. That work states: Corrective heart surgery yielded the resections from which the thymus tissue came.

The sequence was obtained from a girl under three years old with a congenital heart defect. V and J are TRBV10-1 and TRBJ1-6; TRBD1 matches 9 bases. Material for sequencing was thymocytes. The CDR3 region is CASSEDRGDSPLHF. In DNA form, the CDR3 reads TGCGCCAGCAGTGAAGACAGGGGGGATTCACCCCTCCACTTT.